This T cell receptor (beta chain) was captured in a study of human T cells and chemical hapten exposure. On the study more broadly: Sensitization was performed using 2% DPC on a roughly 2 cm by roughly 2 cm upper inner arm skin site. Readings were taken at 6 days from patch tests that had applied 0.01% DPC to the upper back. Mostly female patients had alopecia areata, totalis or universalis.

The germline CDR1 and CDR2 sequences are KGHDR and SFDVKD. Trimming removed 9 bases from V and 5 bases from J; junction bases left unmatched: 5. This CDR3 has 14 residues. Study findings and constraints: Sensitizing with DPC caused no change in TCRs above 1 in 1000 frequency.

This clonotype was seen only a few times. What it binds is unknown. TCRdb ran MiXCR on the RACE reads and lists one entry per CDR3 protein. The sample contains about 380,000 distinct CDR3 sequences, 4% to 5.5% of which appear only once. Time point denoted: patch test 1, 2 weeks after DPC sensitization. The treatment here: therapeutic diphenylcyclopropenone sensitization with weekly scalp DPC. The sequenced sample was whole blood, obtained in connection with sensitization to the hapten diphenylcyclopropenone (DPC). This receptor was identified in a woman in her fifties or sixties with alopecia areata. Some clones in this sample may be carry-over from other donors' samples. The V and J genes are TRBV24-1 and TRBJ2-3, with 12 positions matching TRBD2. CDR3 residues: CATGPGLAGDTQYF. The CDR3 DNA sequence: TGTGCCACCGGTCCGGGACTAGCGGGAGATACGCAGTATTTT.